The 29 T cell receptor beta chains presented below share a single source sample, sequenced in a study of beta chain features in type 1 diabetes. Investigators reverse transcribed all isolated RNA, so they sequenced expressed TCRB transcripts. The data were produced by immunoSEQ multiplex PCR, yet TCRdb's version contains in-frame clones alone and is incomplete. The sample yields some 900,000 clones, 17% seen once. Material for sequencing was naive CD4+ T cells from blood. The receptor source for this set is a woman between 18 and 30 years old in good health.

This clone was detected only a few times. This chain joins TRBV6-1 and TRBJ1-2; TRBD1 might be the D (6 bases). V was cut by 8 bases and J by 1 base, with 17 bases left in between. The CDR3 is made up of 15 amino acids. CDR1 MNHNS and CDR2 SASEGT come from the germline V gene. CDR3 nucleotide sequence: TGTGCCAGCGCCCCTTGGGGGCAAAGTAACTATGGCTACACCTTC. Protein: CASAPWGQSNYGYTF.

V and J are TRBV7-2 and TRBJ2-2; D remains unclear. V lost 5 bases, J lost 5 bases, and 6 bases lay in between. Per germline, CDR1 SGHTA and CDR2 FQGNSA. The CDR3 contains 12 residues. CDR3 region: CASSKTTGELFF. The CDR3 coding sequence is TGTGCCAGCAGCAAGACTACCGGGGAGCTGTTTTTT.

This clone occurred a few times. This chain connects TRBV4-1 to TRBJ2-5; 7 bases align to TRBD2. The ends lost 4 bases at V and 3 bases at J; junction bases unmatched: 5. Per the germline V gene, CDR1 is MGHRA and CDR2 is YSYEKL. The CDR3 covers 14 residues. CDR3 sequence reads: CASSLTAGEETQYF. CDR3 sequence (DNA): TGCGCCAGCAGCCTCACGGCGGGAGAAGAGACCCAGTACTTC.

The rearrangement uses TRBV18 and TRBJ2-3; D uncertain. Germline-derived CDR1 and CDR2 are KGHSH and LQKENI. V lost 1 base and J 4 bases, leaving 12 bases between the germline ends. The length of the CDR3 is 15 residues. The CDR3 loop is CASSPLFQRSDTQYF. The CDR3 bases are TGTGCCAGCTCACCACTTTTTCAGCGATCAGATACGCAGTATTTT.

This clone was found a few times. This chain joins TRBV7-9 and TRBJ2-1; weak D call: TRBD1 (5 bases). CDR1 is SEHNR and CDR2 is FQNEAQ in the germline V gene (reference sequence). The length of the CDR3 is 16 residues. Trimming removed 3 bases from V and 6 bases from J, with 18 bases in between. CDR3 DNA sequence: TGTGCCAGCAGCTTGGGAAGGACAAGAGGTCCCAATGAGCAGTTCTTC. Amino acids: CASSLGRTRGPNEQFF. Full variable domain (rest looked up from reference TRBV7-9 and TRBJ2-1): DTGVSQNPRHKITKRGQNVTFRCDPISEHNRLYWYRQTLGQGPEFLTYFQNEAQLEKSRLLSDRFSAERPKGSFSTLEIQRTEQGDSAMYLCASSLGRTRGPNEQFFGPGTRLTVL.

This chain joins TRBV20-1 and TRBJ2-1; D might be TRBD1 (5 bases). Trimming left V 7 bases short and J 4 bases short, with 5 bases between. CDR1 DFQATT and CDR2 SNEGSKA come from the germline V gene (reference sequence). This CDR3 is 10 amino acids long. The CDR3 bases are TGCAGTGGACAGTACAATGAGCAGTTCTTC. It codes for CSGQYNEQFF.

The rearrangement links TRBV7-2 to TRBJ2-1; D may match TRBD1 or TRBD2 (6 bases each). This CDR3 is 15 amino acids long. V lost 4 bases, J lost 7 bases, and 17 bases lay in between. Germline CDR1 reads SGHTA; CDR2 reads FQGNSA. This CDR3 is CASSSPGALGNEQFF. The DNA of the CDR3 is TGTGCCAGCAGCTCACCGGGGGCGTTGGGTAATGAGCAGTTCTTC.

This clone was seen only a few times. The chain joins TRBV7-8 to TRBJ2-7; a possible D gene is TRBD2 (5 bases). Trimming removed 4 bases at V and 3 bases at J, with 16 bases between. The germline V gene has CDR1 SGHVS and CDR2 FQNEAQ. The CDR3 has 15 amino acids. The CDR3 DNA sequence: TGTGCCAGCAGCTCCCGCGGGCACAGCGGCTACGAGCAGTACTTC. Translated, it gives CASSSRGHSGYEQYF. Complete variable domain (other parts from reference TRBV7-8 and TRBJ2-7): GAGVSQSPRYKVAKRGQDVALRCDPISGHVSLFWYQQALGQGPEFLTYFQNEAQLDKSGLPSDRFFAERPEGSVSTLKIQRTQQEDSAVYLCASSSRGHSGYEQYFGPGTRLTVT.

The V and J genes are TRBV6-5 and TRBJ2-7, with TRBD2 matching over 7 bases. This CDR3 is built from 15 residues. Looked up from germline, CDR1 is MNHEY and CDR2 is SVGAGI. Unmatched junction bases numbered 9, after V lost 6 bases and J lost 1 base. In DNA form, the CDR3 reads TGTGCCAGCAGCCAGTACAAGGGACTATCCTACGAGCAGTACTTC. Amino acids: CASSQYKGLSYEQYF.

This clone was recorded a few times. The rearrangement uses TRBV5-4 and TRBJ1-2; D gene ambiguous. The V and J ends lost 4 bases and 2 bases respectively, with 6 bases between them. Germline V gives CDR1 SGHNT, CDR2 YYREEE (reference sequence). This CDR3 has 12 amino acids. CDR3 residues: CASSTPNYGYTF. CDR3 nucleotides: TGTGCCAGCAGCACACCCAACTATGGCTACACCTTC.

This clone was observed a few times. Other DNA sequences in the sample encode the same CDR3. The gene calls are TRBV9 and TRBJ2-6; no firm D call. This CDR3 region has 15 residues. Trimming took 2 bases from V and 0 from J, leaving 6 bases between them. The germline V gene encodes CDR1 SGDLS and CDR2 YYNGEE. The CDR3 nucleotides are TGTGCCAGCAGCGTCACCAGCTCTGGGGCCAACGTCCTGACTTTC. Translating it yields CASSVTSSGANVLTF.

The gene calls are TRBV28 and TRBJ2-7; D ambiguous. Per the germline V gene, CDR1 is MDHEN and CDR2 is SYDVKM. The CDR3 is 17 amino acids. V gave up 10 bases and J gave up 3 bases, with 28 bases separating them. This chain's CDR3 is CAINQQWGSGRNYEQYF. The CDR3 DNA sequence: TGTGCCATCAACCAGCAGTGGGGTAGTGGACGGAACTACGAGCAGTACTTC.

The CDR3 coding sequence is TGTGCCAGCAGCCAAGATAGGGACGGGAGTTGGGCCGGGGAGCTGTTTTTT. Protein sequence: CASSQDRDGSWAGELFF. The chain combines TRBV4-2 with TRBJ2-2; tentatively, D is TRBD2 (6 bases). This CDR3 spans 17 amino acids. The V gene lost 0 bases and the J gene lost 6 bases, with 17 bases spanning the gap. CDR1 and CDR2 from the germline V gene are LGHNA and YNFKEQ.

This clone showed up just a few times. The chain uses TRBV11-2 and TRBJ1-2, with TRBD1 matching over 7 bases. The germline gives CDR1 SGHAT, CDR2 FQNNGV. V was pared by 4 bases and J by 7 bases, with 12 bases of the junction left unmatched. The CDR3 loop spans 15 amino acids. In DNA form, the CDR3 reads TGTGCCAGCAGCTCTGAATTGGGGACAGCTTCTGGCTACACCTTC. This gives the protein CASSSELGTASGYTF.

The rearrangement links TRBV7-9 to TRBJ2-5; D is ambiguous. The CDR3 runs to 14 residues. Germline CDR1 SEHNR, CDR2 FQNEAQ (reference sequence). V lost 1 base and J lost 5, with 11 bases in between. CDR3 DNA sequence: TGTGCCAGCAGCTTAGTTTGGGGTGATGAGACCCAGTACTTC. It codes for CASSLVWGDETQYF.

This rearrangement joins TRBV7-9 to TRBJ2-7; the D is unclear. V was clipped by 2 bases and J by 4 bases, with 9 bases between them. This CDR3 region has 13 residues. The germline CDR1 and CDR2 sequences are SEHNR and FQNEAQ (reference sequence). Here the CDR3 reads CASSLSSAYEQYF. The CDR3 DNA reads TGTGCCAGCAGCTTATCGTCAGCTTACGAGCAGTACTTC.

This rearrangement joins TRBV7-2 to TRBJ2-4; D gene unclear. The CDR3 has 13 amino acids. Looked up from germline, CDR1 is SGHTA and CDR2 is FQGNSA. Trimming cost V 5 bases and J 0 bases, with 5 bases left between them. CDR3 residues: CASSTIAKNIQYF. CDR3 DNA: TGTGCCAGCAGCACCATAGCCAAAAACATTCAGTACTTC.

This clone was observed a few times. The chain recombines TRBV9 with TRBJ2-1; D is ambiguous. Per germline, CDR1 SGDLS and CDR2 YYNGEE. With 0 bases removed from V and 9 bases from J, the gap between germline ends came to 19 bases. This CDR3 region has 16 residues. The CDR3 sequence: CASSVATRPSHSEQFF. CDR3 DNA: TGTGCCAGCAGCGTAGCTACGAGGCCTAGTCATTCTGAGCAGTTCTTC.

The CDR3 loop is CASSPGGSTGELFF. CDR3 sequence (DNA): TGTGCCAGCAGCCCTGGGGGGTCCACCGGGGAGCTGTTTTTT. The V call is TRBV28, the J call TRBJ2-2, with D perhaps TRBD2 (6 bases). The V end was cut by 6 bases, the J end by 4 bases, with 12 bases between. The CDR3 consists of 14 residues. From germline, CDR1 is MDHEN and CDR2 SYDVKM.

The chain combines TRBV27 with TRBJ1-1, with D uncertain. Trimming cost V 4 bases and J 4 bases, with 13 bases left between them. Germline-derived CDR1 and CDR2 are MNHEY and SMNVEV (reference sequence). This CDR3 has 14 amino acids. The CDR3 reads CASSWSRQATEAFF. The CDR3 region has the DNA TGTGCCAGCAGTTGGAGTAGGCAAGCCACTGAAGCTTTCTTT.

Turning to this clone: A junction boundary mismatches the germline segment, possibly from a read error. The chain couples TRBV20-1 to TRBJ1-2; D gene unclear. The CDR3 spans 9 residues. CDR1 DFQATT and CDR2 SNEGSKA come from the germline V gene (reference sequence). The CDR3 loop is CSAKSSGSF. DNA for the CDR3: TGCAGTGCTAAGAGCTCCGGGAGCTTC.

This clone turned up a few times. The gene calls are TRBV15 and TRBJ1-4; D unresolved. Between the trimmed V and J ends, which lost 3 bases and 5 bases, there was a span of 16 bases. Germline V gene data show CDR1 as LNHNV and CDR2 as YYDKDF (reference sequence). The CDR3 spans 16 residues. DNA for the CDR3: TGTGCCACCAGCAGGGACCTTACAAGGAGGAATGAAAAACTGTTTTTT. Its protein product is CATSRDLTRRNEKLFF.

This clone was detected only a few times. The chain carries TRBV19 and TRBJ2-7; the match to TRBD1 covers 7 bases. Germline V gene lookup returns CDR1 LNHDA and CDR2 SQIVND (reference sequence). The trim removed 5 bases at V and 4 bases at J, leaving 8 bases unmatched. The CDR3 sequence is 14 residues long. The CDR3 spells CASSGGQLKYEQYF. Here the CDR3 DNA reads TGTGCCAGTAGTGGGGGACAGCTGAAGTACGAGCAGTACTTC. The full variable domain, its missing parts supplied by reference TRBV19 and TRBJ2-7, is DGGITQSPKYLFRKEGQNVTLSCEQNLNHDAMYWYRQDPGQGLRLIYYSQIVNDFQKGDIAEGYSVSREKKESFPLTVTSAQKNPTAFYLCASSGGQLKYEQYFGPGTRLTVT.

The table lists this clone with a few counts. The chain is built from TRBV7-6 and TRBJ1-3; 7 bases agree with TRBD1. Germline V gene lookup returns CDR1 SGHVS and CDR2 FNYEAQ. Trimming removed 0 bases from V and 4 bases from J; junction bases left unmatched: 9. The CDR3 consists of 17 residues. This CDR3 reads CASSLAQQGRNGNTIYF. The CDR3 DNA follows: TGTGCCAGCAGCTTAGCCCAACAGGGGAGGAACGGAAACACCATATATTTT.

V gene TRBV6-1 combines with J gene TRBJ2-1; no definite D call. Trimming cost V 3 bases and J 15 bases, with 18 bases left between them. Germline CDR1 and CDR2: MNHNS and SASEGT. This CDR3 comprises 13 residues. CDR3 in DNA: TGTGCCAGCAGTGAGGGTGTGACCACTATGCGGTTCTTC. Encoded protein: CASSEGVTTMRFF.

This clone was counted only a few times. The chain links TRBV27 to TRBJ2-1; TRBD1 matches at 8 bases. Per germline, CDR1 MNHEY and CDR2 SMNVEV (reference sequence). The trim removed 6 bases at V and 5 bases at J, leaving 15 bases unmatched. The CDR3 totals 17 residues. The CDR3 region is CASSPVGTGKRDNEQFF. DNA for the CDR3: TGTGCCAGCAGCCCGGTGGGGACAGGCAAAAGGGACAATGAGCAGTTCTTC.

This chain uses TRBV29-1 with TRBJ2-1; TRBD2 aligns across 12 bases. The CDR3 contains 15 residues. Germline CDR1 SQVTM, CDR2 ANQGSEA. V lost 6 bases and J lost 5; bases outside the gene matches: 8. CDR3 region: CSVPTSGRQNNEQFF. Written as DNA, the CDR3 is TGCAGCGTCCCGACTAGCGGGAGACAGAACAATGAGCAGTTCTTC.

This chain connects TRBV5-4 to TRBJ1-2; tentative D call: TRBD1 (6 bases). Germline CDR1 and CDR2: SGHNT and YYREEE (reference sequence). The CDR3 extends over 14 amino acids. Trimming cost V 4 bases and J 2 bases, with 12 bases left between them. CDR3 amino acids: CASSDGTQNYGYTF. Written as DNA, the CDR3 is TGTGCCAGCAGCGACGGGACACAGAACTATGGCTACACCTTC.

This chain uses TRBV28 with TRBJ2-7; 8 positions agree with TRBD2. Germline CDR1 MDHEN, CDR2 SYDVKM. The CDR3 length is 14 residues. V was clipped by 6 bases and J by 7 bases; unmatched bases: 11. The CDR3, as DNA: TGTGCCAGCAGCAGACTAGCGATGGCTAGAGAGCAGTACTTC. Protein sequence: CASSRLAMAREQYF.